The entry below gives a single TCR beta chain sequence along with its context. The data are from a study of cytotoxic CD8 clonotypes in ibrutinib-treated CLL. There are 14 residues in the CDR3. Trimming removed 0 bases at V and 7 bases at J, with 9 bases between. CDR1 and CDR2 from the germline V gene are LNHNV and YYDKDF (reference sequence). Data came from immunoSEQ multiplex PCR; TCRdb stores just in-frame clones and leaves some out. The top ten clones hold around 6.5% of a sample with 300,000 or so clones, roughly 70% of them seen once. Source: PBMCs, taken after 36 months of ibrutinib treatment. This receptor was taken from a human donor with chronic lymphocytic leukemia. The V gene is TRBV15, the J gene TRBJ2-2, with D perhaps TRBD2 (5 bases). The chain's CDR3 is CATSRDLRGGELFF. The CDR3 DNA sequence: TGTGCCACCAGCAGAGATCTCCGGGGCGGGGAGCTGTTTTTT.